This T cell receptor beta chain was sequenced during a study of read filtering for tumor transcriptome and immune sequencing. About the study: Patients were 17 male and about 14 female, mean age 65.9 years, range roughly 45 to 85. IR-seq gave about 3.5 to 10.27 million TCR reads per sample; RNA-seq gave about 75 to 1,400. Whole-transcriptome libraries were prepared after DNase treatment.

Molecular barcoded adaptors covering alpha/delta and beta/gamma chains were used on approximately 400 ng RNA. TCRdb reanalysed the reads using MiXCR and keeps one entry per CDR3 protein. Of about 93,000 distinct CDR3 sequences listed, about 22% are singletons. Sampling of bone marrow took place during active disease in every patient. Note on this clonotype: This CDR3 is missing its conserved last phenylalanine or tryptophan, likely due to a read error.

V was pared by 4 bases and J by 2 bases, with 2 bases of the junction left unmatched. CDR1 and CDR2 from the germline V gene are SGHTA and FQGNSA. The CDR3 is 14 amino acids. The chain carries TRBV7-2 and TRBJ2-1; 7 nucleotides line up with TRBD2. The sequence derives from a donor at least 40 years old with multiple myeloma. Sequencing used a population of CD138-negative cells sorted from bone marrow. The DNA of the CDR3 is TGTGCCAGCAGCTATGGGACTACCTACAATGAGCAGTTCCTC. Its translation: CASSYGTTYNEQFL.